Following are 18 T cell receptor beta chains from one sample sequenced in a study of blood T cell repertoires in COVID-19. This table comes from immunoSEQ multiplex PCR, and its TCRdb copy is limited to in-frame clones, with some not included. The sample contains around 150,000 clones, roughly 85% of which appear only once. The sample taken for sequencing was peripheral blood. These receptors came from a man aged 70-80 years with acute or convalescent COVID-19.

V usage is TRBV5-5 and J usage is TRBJ1-2; D possibly corresponds to TRBD1 (5 bases). This CDR3 spans 13 amino acids. Germline V gene data show CDR1 as SGHKS and CDR2 as YYEKEE (reference sequence). V was clipped by 4 bases and J by 11 bases, with 18 bases between them. CDR3 coding DNA: TGTGCCAGCAGCGTCGACAGCGTCCGGAGTTACACCTTC. Translated: CASSVDSVRSYTF.

A single count supports this clone. The rearrangement joins TRBV24-1 to TRBJ2-2; 9 nucleotides agree with TRBD2. Trimming took 6 bases from V and 7 from J; bases not matched to a gene: 5. This CDR3 has 14 residues. Per germline, CDR1 KGHDR and CDR2 SFDVKD. The CDR3 loop reads CATSHERGVGELFF. DNA of the CDR3: TGTGCCACCAGTCATGAGCGGGGGGTCGGGGAGCTGTTTTTT.

This clone appeared a single time. Here the CDR3 DNA reads TGTGCCAGTACTCAAGACAGGGAGGCCTACAATGAGCAGTTCTTC. This encodes CASTQDREAYNEQFF. The chain is built from TRBV19 and TRBJ2-1; the D gene is possibly TRBD1 (7 bases). V was cut by 7 bases and J by 2 bases, with 15 bases left in between. CDR3 length: 15 amino acids. Per the germline V gene, CDR1 is LNHDA and CDR2 is SQIVND (reference sequence).

In DNA form, the CDR3 reads TGCGCCAGCAGCCAAGGAGGGGGCGCCTACGAGCAGTACTTC. This gives the protein CASSQGGGAYEQYF. J is TRBJ2-7 and V is TRBV4-3; 7 nucleotides align to TRBD1. The V gene's germline CDR1 is LGHNA and CDR2 YSLEER. V shed 1 base, J shed 2 bases, and the junction held 2 bases outside the gene matches. The CDR3 has 14 residues.

The chain carries TRBV5-4 and TRBJ2-3; 11 nucleotides line up with TRBD2. J gave up 4 bases and V 5 bases, and 6 bases lay outside the gene matches. Germline lookup yields CDR1 SGHNT and CDR2 YYREEE (reference sequence). This CDR3 spans 15 amino acids. The chain's CDR3 is CASSISGRAPDTQYF. CDR3 coding DNA: TGTGCCAGCAGTATTAGCGGGAGGGCCCCAGATACGCAGTATTTT.

The V call is TRBV18, the J call TRBJ2-7; weak D call: TRBD1 (5 bases). V was cut by 2 bases and J by 3 bases, with 17 bases left in between. The CDR3 has 16 residues. Per the germline V gene, CDR1 is KGHSH and CDR2 is LQKENI. The CDR3 DNA sequence: TGTGCCAGCTCACCATCCCGAGGAAGGGGCAGCTACGAGCAGTACTTC. It translates to CASSPSRGRGSYEQYF. Combining the CDR3 with reference TRBV18 and TRBJ2-7 gives the whole variable domain NAGVMQNPRHLVRRRGQEARLRCSPMKGHSHVYWYRQLPEEGLKFMVYLQKENIIDESGMPKERFSAEFPKEGPSILRIQQVVRGDSAAYFCASSPSRGRGSYEQYFGPGTRLTVT.

The chain is built from TRBV7-2 and TRBJ2-1, with a weak D call TRBD2 (6 bases). Germline CDR1 and CDR2: SGHTA and FQGNSA. Between the trimmed V and J ends, which lost 5 bases and 1 base, there was a span of 12 bases. CDR3 length equals 15 residues. CDR3: CASSPSSDSYNEQFF. The CDR3 DNA is TGTGCCAGCAGCCCATCTAGCGATTCCTACAATGAGCAGTTCTTC. The full variable domain, in which reference TRBV7-2 and TRBJ2-1 provide the parts outside the CDR3, is GAGVSQSPSNKVTEKGKDVELRCDPISGHTALYWYRQSLGQGLEFLIYFQGNSAPDKSGLPSDRFSAERTGGSVSTLTIQRTQQEDSAVYLCASSPSSDSYNEQFFGPGTRLTVL.

The gene calls are TRBV7-2 and TRBJ1-5; a possible D gene is TRBD1 (6 bases). Germline V gives CDR1 SGHTA, CDR2 FQGNSA. The CDR3 runs 14 residues. V was shortened by 5 bases and J by 4 bases, with 12 bases between the two germline ends. In DNA form, the CDR3 reads TGTGCCAGCAGCAGGGGGGAGGGAAATCAGCCCCAGCATTTT. It codes for CASSRGEGNQPQHF.

As DNA, the CDR3 is TGTGCCAGTAGCTGGACAGATAAAGTAAATCAGCCCCAGCATTTT. This sequence encodes CASSWTDKVNQPQHF. This chain joins TRBV19 and TRBJ1-5; possible D gene TRBD1, 6 bases. The CDR3 contains 15 residues. The V end was cut by 6 bases, the J end by 4 bases, with 16 bases between. Germline CDR1 reads LNHDA; CDR2 reads SQIVND (reference sequence).

This sequence joins TRBV12-3 or TRBV12-4 and TRBJ2-2, with a possible D match to TRBD1 (6 bases). Trimming removed 6 bases from V and 6 bases from J, with 11 bases in between. The CDR3 runs to 13 residues. CDR3 sequence reads: CASRYRESGELFF. The CDR3 bases are TGTGCCAGCAGGTACAGGGAATCCGGGGAGCTGTTTTTT.

The chain uses TRBV19 and TRBJ1-5; D remains unclear. This CDR3 contains 13 residues. Germline V lookup: CDR1 LNHDA, CDR2 SQIVND (reference sequence). V dropped 3 bases and J dropped 7 bases, with 10 bases sitting between them. CDR3 in amino acids: CASSIFHEQPQHF. Written as DNA, the CDR3 is TGTGCCAGTAGTATCTTTCATGAGCAGCCCCAGCATTTT.

The CDR3 region is CASSLAAGGRSFIDTQYF. The CDR3 region has the DNA TGCGCCAGCAGCTTGGCGGCAGGGGGTCGATCGTTTATTGATACGCAGTATTTT. The gene calls are TRBV5-1 and TRBJ2-3; TRBD1 matches at 7 bases. Germline V gene sequence: CDR1 SGHRS, CDR2 YFSETQ. V trimming: 0 bases; J trimming: 6 bases; junction bases outside the gene matches: 16. There are 18 residues in the CDR3.

The genes are TRBV2 and TRBJ2-3; 14 bases are a match to TRBD2. The length of the CDR3 is 17 residues. Per the germline V gene, CDR1 is SNHLY and CDR2 is FYNNEI. V trimming: 4 bases; J trimming: 6 bases; junction bases outside the gene matches: 9. The CDR3 DNA follows: TGTGCCAGCAGTGTCCGACTAGCGGGAGGGCCCCGGGATACGCAGTATTTT. Amino acids: CASSVRLAGGPRDTQYF.

A remark on this clone: Other DNA sequences in the sample encode the same CDR3. V usage is TRBV5-1 and J usage is TRBJ1-1, with a tentative D call TRBD1 (5 bases). The V and J ends lost 1 base and 0 bases respectively, with 7 bases between them. This CDR3 has 14 amino acids. CDR1 SGHRS and CDR2 YFSETQ come from the germline V gene. This chain's CDR3 is CASSLRGMNTEAFF. CDR3 nucleotides: TGCGCCAGCAGCTTGAGGGGCATGAACACTGAAGCTTTCTTT.

The V gene is TRBV6-5, the J gene TRBJ2-7, with TRBD1 matching 7 bases. Germline V gene lookup returns CDR1 MNHEY and CDR2 SVGAGI. This CDR3 has 16 residues. Trimming at V came to 0 bases and at J to 5 bases, leaving 10 bases not matched to a gene. CDR3: CASSYSRLQGKDEQYF. CDR3 coding DNA: TGTGCCAGCAGTTACTCGAGGTTACAGGGGAAGGACGAGCAGTACTTC.

The sample holds one count of this clone. The rearrangement links TRBV2 to TRBJ1-5, with D perhaps TRBD1 (6 bases). Germline V gene sequence: CDR1 SNHLY, CDR2 FYNNEI. The V gene lost 9 bases and the J gene lost 2 bases, with 14 bases spanning the gap. This CDR3 region has 14 residues. The CDR3: CASETGLGNQPQHF. CDR3 sequence (DNA): TGTGCCAGTGAAACAGGGCTAGGCAATCAGCCCCAGCATTTT.

This chain uses TRBV4-1 with TRBJ1-2, with TRBD1 identical over 7 bases. In germline, CDR1 is MGHRA, CDR2 YSYEKL. The trim removed 6 bases at V and 6 bases at J, leaving 19 bases unmatched. This CDR3 is built from 17 residues. The CDR3 nucleotides are TGCGCCAGCAGGGCAAACCCTATCCGGGACAGAAGTGATGGCTACACCTTC. The encoded protein is CASRANPIRDRSDGYTF.

J is TRBJ1-6 and V is TRBV9, with D possibly TRBD1 on 5 matching bases. Germline V gene data show CDR1 as SGDLS and CDR2 as YYNGEE. The CDR3 covers 16 residues. V dropped 4 bases and J dropped 7 bases, with 18 bases sitting between them. The CDR3 loop is CASSPRPTGGNSPLHF. The CDR3 DNA reads TGTGCCAGCAGCCCCCGCCCTACTGGGGGGAATTCACCCCTCCACTTT.